The subject of this entry is one T cell receptor beta chain. The CDR3 contains 15 residues. Trimming took 9 bases from V and 0 from J; bases not matched to a gene: 8. Germline CDR1 LNHDA, CDR2 SQIVND (reference sequence). The sample originates from a study of CD8+CD57+ T cells in acquired aplastic anemia. According to the study, genomic DNA was the template for TCR beta VDJ and CDR3 profiling. One entry per CDR3 protein, called by TCRdb with MiXCR from the reads. The profile covers some 290,000 distinct CDR3 sequences, with approximately 56% appearing a single time and roughly 8% taken by the ten largest.

The clonotype comes from a human donor with severe aplastic anemia or a healthy control (not recorded which). Material for sequencing was sorted CD4+, CD8+, or CD8+CD57+ T cells (not recorded which) from PBMCs. The rearrangement links TRBV19 to TRBJ2-1; 7 bases fit TRBD1. CDR3 region: CASRDRLRSYNEQFF. CDR3 in DNA: TGTGCCAGCAGGGACAGACTACGCTCCTACAATGAGCAGTTCTTC.